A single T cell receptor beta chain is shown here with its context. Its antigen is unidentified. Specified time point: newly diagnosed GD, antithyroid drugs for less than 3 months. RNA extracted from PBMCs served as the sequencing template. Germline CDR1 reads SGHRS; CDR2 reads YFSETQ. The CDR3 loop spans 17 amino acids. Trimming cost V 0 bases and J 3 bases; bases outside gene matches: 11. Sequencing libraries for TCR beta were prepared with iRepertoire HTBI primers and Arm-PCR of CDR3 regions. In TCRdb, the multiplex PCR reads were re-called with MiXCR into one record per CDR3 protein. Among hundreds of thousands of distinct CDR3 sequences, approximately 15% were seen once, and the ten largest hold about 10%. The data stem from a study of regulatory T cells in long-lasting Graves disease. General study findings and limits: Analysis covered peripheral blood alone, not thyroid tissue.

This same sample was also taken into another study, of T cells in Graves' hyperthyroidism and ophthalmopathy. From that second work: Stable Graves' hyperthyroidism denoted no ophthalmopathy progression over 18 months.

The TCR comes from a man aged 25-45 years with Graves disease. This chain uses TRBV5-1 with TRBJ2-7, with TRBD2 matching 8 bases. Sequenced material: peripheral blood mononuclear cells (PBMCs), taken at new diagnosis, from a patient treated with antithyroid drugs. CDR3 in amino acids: CASSLELWTGGNYEQYF. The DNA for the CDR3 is TGCGCCAGCAGCTTGGAGTTGTGGACGGGAGGGAACTACGAGCAGTACTTC.